The TCR beta chain described here comes from a study of T cells after yellow fever vaccination. This clonotype was observed a few times. TCRdb reanalysed the 5' RACE reads using MiXCR and keeps one entry per CDR3 protein. The sample lists some 500,000 distinct CDR3 sequences, approximately 15% occurring once. V lost 4 bases to trimming and J lost 10 bases; unmatched junction nucleotides: 6. The CDR3 spans 12 residues. Germline CDR1 is MNHEY and CDR2 is SMNVEV (reference sequence). The receptor comes from a man aged 25 to 45 who received the YFV17D yellow fever vaccine. The chain recombines TRBV27 with TRBJ1-1, with 7 nucleotides matching TRBD1. The sequences come from PBMCs, collected on the day of the yellow fever booster vaccination. Here the CDR3 reads CASSSEGDRAFF. The CDR3 coding sequence is TGTGCCAGCAGTTCCGAGGGGGACAGAGCTTTCTTT.